The T cell receptor beta chain under discussion was sequenced for a study of vaccination effects on CD4 cells after COVID-19. Germline V gives CDR1 SGHKS, CDR2 YYEKEE (reference sequence). There are 12 residues in the CDR3. Trimming took off 2 bases at V and 3 bases at J, with 2 bases between the two ends. With the ViraFEST assay, the study expanded antigen-specific CD4+ T cells using viral peptide pools, then sequenced them. An approximately 10-day culture period preceded the isolation of CD4+ T cells. The study, taken as a whole, reports: Among infection- and vaccine-induced clones, marked clonal contraction occurred late after vaccination. In healthy vaccinees, only 1 of 255 vaccine-induced clones cross-reacted with common cold coronaviruses. The study had few convalescent patients and no early post-infection timepoints.

The repertoire was sequenced with immunoSEQ multiplex PCR; TCRdb's copy has only in-frame clones and lacks some. The sample includes about 61,000 clones, roughly 80% seen only once; the top ten take about 2.4%. This clone has a single count. Its specificity is unknown. The receptor was derived from a human donor who received a COVID-19 vaccine. The source material was CD4+ T cells from PBMCs cultured with HCoV-229E spike peptides, sampled before COVID-19 vaccination. The V call is TRBV5-5, the J call TRBJ2-2; D remains unclear. The CDR3 nucleotides read TGTGCCAGCAGCTTTTACACCGGGGAGCTGTTTTTT. It yields the protein CASSFYTGELFF.